This T cell receptor beta chain was sequenced during a study of T cells in Graves' hyperthyroidism and ophthalmopathy. Study-wide results and limits: Model-based prediction identified ophthalmopathy a median around 6.5 months prior to its onset. Clonotypes that were expanded in thyroid above 0.001 mostly appeared in blood too.

Over 18 months, lack of ophthalmopathy progression marked Graves' hyperthyroidism as stable. For the diagnoses, clinical symptoms, serum thyroxine and TRAb, thyroid ultrasound and orbital computed tomography were used. Amplified regions were TCR beta CDR3 sequences from RNA transcripts. The TCR CDR3 was amplified in a first-round RT-PCR using the HTBI primer set. TCRdb reprocessed the multiplex PCR reads via MiXCR and lists one record per CDR3 protein. The data contain about 420,000 distinct CDR3 sequences, approximately 13% of them singletons. Concerning this clonotype: What it binds is not known.

Sequencing was performed on blood. This TCR was recovered from a woman between 18 and 29 years old with Graves' hyperthyroidism.

The CDR3 DNA is TGTGCCAGCAGTTTTCCAGGTTCCTCCTACAATGAGCAGTTCTTC. Residues: CASSFPGSSYNEQFF. The chain couples TRBV12-3 or TRBV12-4 to TRBJ2-1; D is uncertain. The CDR3 covers 15 residues. Deletions cut 3 bases from V and 0 bases from J, with 9 bases between.